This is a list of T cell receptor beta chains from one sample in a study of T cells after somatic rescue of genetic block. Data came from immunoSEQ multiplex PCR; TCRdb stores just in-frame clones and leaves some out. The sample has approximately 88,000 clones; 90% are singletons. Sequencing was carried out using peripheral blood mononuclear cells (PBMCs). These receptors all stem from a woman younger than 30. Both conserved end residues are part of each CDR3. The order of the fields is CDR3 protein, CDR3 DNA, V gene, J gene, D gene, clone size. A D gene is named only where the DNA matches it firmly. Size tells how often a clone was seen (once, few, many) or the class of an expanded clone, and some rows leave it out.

cdr3_aa: CASSIRDGNTIYF; cdr3_nt: TGTGCCAGTAGTATACGGGACGGAAACACCATATATTTT; v_call: TRBV19; j_call: TRBJ1-3; d_call: NA; clone_size: NA
cdr3_aa: CASGAGSGANVLTF; cdr3_nt: TGTGCCAGCGGGGCGGGCTCTGGGGCCAACGTCCTGACTTTC; v_call: TRBV5-4; j_call: TRBJ2-6; d_call: NA; clone_size: once
cdr3_aa: CASSRDREAEAFF; cdr3_nt: TGTGCCAGCAGCCGGGACAGGGAGGCTGAAGCTTTCTTT; v_call: TRBV2; j_call: TRBJ1-1; d_call: TRBD1; clone_size: NA
cdr3_aa: CASSLAPGRGVYNEQFF; cdr3_nt: TGTGCCAGCAGCTTAGCGCCCGGCAGGGGGGTCTACAATGAGCAGTTCTTC; v_call: TRBV7-2; j_call: TRBJ2-1; d_call: NA; clone_size: NA
cdr3_aa: CASSGGTAPVDRNTIYF; cdr3_nt: TGTGCCAGCAGCGGCGGGACAGCCCCTGTTGATAGAAACACCATATATTTT; v_call: TRBV9; j_call: TRBJ1-3; d_call: TRBD1; clone_size: NA
cdr3_aa: CASSLDNEQFF; cdr3_nt: TGTGCCAGCAGCTTAGACAATGAGCAGTTCTTC; v_call: TRBV7-9; j_call: TRBJ2-1; d_call: NA; clone_size: NA
cdr3_aa: CASSESNPYEQYF; cdr3_nt: TGTGCCAGCAGCGAGTCCAACCCCTACGAGCAGTACTTC; v_call: TRBV7-2; j_call: TRBJ2-7; d_call: NA; clone_size: once
cdr3_aa: CASSLGAGELFF; cdr3_nt: TGCGCCAGCAGCCTAGGGGCCGGGGAGCTGTTTTTT; v_call: TRBV5-1; j_call: TRBJ2-2; d_call: NA; clone_size: NA
cdr3_aa: CASSQERELAGPTYEQYF; cdr3_nt: TGTGCCAGCAGCCAAGAGAGGGAACTAGCGGGGCCTACCTACGAGCAGTACTTC; v_call: TRBV4-2; j_call: TRBJ2-7; d_call: TRBD2; clone_size: NA
cdr3_aa: CASSPPPFAGAARTGELFF; cdr3_nt: TGTGCCAGCAGCCCACCCCCCTTTGCGGGAGCGGCGAGGACCGGGGAGCTGTTTTTT; v_call: TRBV7-9; j_call: TRBJ2-2; d_call: TRBD2; clone_size: NA
cdr3_aa: CASSARGSGAVEQYF; cdr3_nt: TGTGCCAGCAGCGCCAGGGGGTCAGGGGCGGTCGAGCAGTACTTC; v_call: TRBV7-9; j_call: TRBJ2-7; d_call: TRBD1; clone_size: NA
cdr3_aa: CASSFRLAGGSHEQYF; cdr3_nt: TGTGCCAGCAGTTTCAGACTAGCGGGAGGGTCCCACGAGCAGTACTTC; v_call: TRBV28; j_call: TRBJ2-7; d_call: TRBD2; clone_size: NA
cdr3_aa: CASSRLAGVVDIQYF; cdr3_nt: TGTGCCAGCAGTAGACTAGCGGGAGTGGTAGACATTCAGTACTTC; v_call: TRBV6-5; j_call: TRBJ2-4; d_call: TRBD2; clone_size: once
cdr3_aa: CASGLDGYSGNTIYF; cdr3_nt: TGTGCCAGCGGTCTCGACGGATACTCTGGAAACACCATATATTTT; v_call: TRBV9; j_call: TRBJ1-3; d_call: NA; clone_size: NA